This T cell receptor (beta chain) was captured in a study of T-cell memory formation after mild COVID-19. Trimming removed 4 bases from V and 3 bases from J; junction bases left unmatched: 11. The CDR3 has 16 amino acids. Germline lookup yields CDR1 SGHRS and CDR2 YFSETQ. There are a few counts of this clonotype. Its antigen is currently unknown. Study-wide points: SARS-CoV-2 specificity was not confirmed for second-wave clones peaking on day 37. Pre-infection memory carried some responding clones, suggesting that cross-reactive memory joined.

The 5'RACE method, run with constant-segment primers, produced TCR alpha and TCR beta cDNA libraries (carrying sample barcodes and UMIs). TCRdb fed the 5' RACE reads into MiXCR, producing one record per CDR3 protein. The repertoire holds 350,000 to 500,000 distinct CDR3 sequences, more than 15% seen once, with about a fifth in the top ten. The specimen sequenced was PBMCs or a T cell subset sorted from them (not recorded which). The J gene is TRBJ2-5, the V gene TRBV5-1; 8 nucleotides align to TRBD2. This sequence was found in a young man who had mild COVID-19 (a few samples of this study predate the infection). Cell type and time point are not known. The CDR3 loop is CASSREGSLRKETQYF. CDR3 DNA: TGCGCCAGCAGCCGGGAGGGGAGCCTAAGAAAAGAGACCCAGTACTTC.